The 9 T cell receptor beta chains in this list originate from one sample, sequenced in a study of T cells in women clearing cervical HPV infection. Here immunoSEQ multiplex PCR was the method, and the copy in TCRdb shows in-frame clones only, minus some. This table holds tens of thousands of clones. Sample: blood buffy coat. The receptor source for this set is a woman between 18 and 70 years old with a cervical HPV16 infection that either progressed to CIN3+ or cleared (not recorded which).

The CDR3 sequence: CASSQVDLLSYNEQFF. CDR3 bases read: TGCGCCAGCAGCCAGGTTGACTTACTCTCCTACAATGAG. The V and J genes are TRBV4-1 and TRBJ2-1; no clear D gene. The read stops 3 residues short of the end of the CDR3; the missing end is completed from the germline J gene. The CDR3 is 16 residues long. Germline lookup yields CDR1 MGHRA and CDR2 YSYEKL. The V end was cut by 3 bases, the J end by 0 bases, with 12 bases between.

A note on this clone: The sequenced fragment ends 3 residues before the CDR3 boundary, so the rest is inferred from the germline J gene. The gene calls are TRBV23-1 and TRBJ2-7, with D maybe TRBD1 (5 bases). TRBV23-1 is an open reading frame whose function is uncertain. The germline V and J ends were trimmed by 7 bases and 2 bases, with 9 bases remaining between them. The CDR3 extends over 12 amino acids. The sequenced part of the CDR3 DNA is TGCGCCAGCACGGACACCCCCTACGAG. This sequence encodes CASTDTPYE. The CDR3 in full is CASTDTPYEQYF.

A word on this clone: The observed sequence ends 3 residues before the CDR3 terminus, with the missing tail filled in from the germline J gene. This rearrangement joins TRBV5-6 to TRBJ1-1, with D unclear. CDR3 size: 14 residues. Germline values: CDR1 SGHDT, CDR2 YYEEEE. Deletions cut 4 bases from V and 0 bases from J, with 10 bases between. The DNA read from the CDR3 is TGTGCCAGCAGCACGGGGAAGATGAACACTGAA. This sequence encodes CASSTGKMNTE. The entire CDR3 protein reads CASSTGKMNTEAFF.

Concerning this clone: The CDR3 is cut off 3 residues early in the read; its end comes from the germline J gene. The V and J genes are TRBV11-1 and TRBJ1-1; D uncertain. Germline V CDR1 and CDR2: SGHAT, FQDESV (reference sequence). V was trimmed by 3 bases and J by 1 base, leaving 6 bases between them. The CDR3 consists of 13 residues. The sequenced CDR3 bases are TGTGCCAGCAGCTTCTCAGGGAACACTGAA. Its translation: CASSFSGNTE. The entire CDR3 sequence reads CASSFSGNTEAFF.

Remarks on this clone: From the germline J gene comes the end of the CDR3, since the read stops 3 residues before it. This chain connects TRBV20-1 to TRBJ1-2, with unresolved D. Trimming took off 1 base at V and 5 bases at J, with 11 bases between the two ends. Germline V gives CDR1 DFQATT, CDR2 SNEGSKA (reference sequence). The CDR3 runs to 13 residues. CDR3 bases read: TGCAGTGCTAGAGCCCTCGCAGGTTATGGC. This sequence encodes CSARALAGYG. The CDR3 in full is CSARALAGYGYTF.

On this clone: The read gets to within 3 residues of the CDR3 end, and the germline J gene fills in the rest. V gene TRBV7-2 combines with J gene TRBJ2-1; D perhaps matches TRBD2 (5 bases). Germline-derived CDR1 and CDR2 are SGHTA and FQGNSA. With 0 bases removed from V and 7 bases from J, the gap between germline ends came to 19 bases. The CDR3 is 17 residues long. The sequenced CDR3 bases are TGTGCCAGCAGCTTAGCAGTGGGAGCCCCGGGGTTGAATGAG. This sequence encodes CASSLAVGAPGLNE. The full CDR3 protein is CASSLAVGAPGLNEQFF.

On this clone: The read halts 3 residues ahead of the CDR3 end, with the missing end drawn from the germline J gene. This chain joins TRBV25-1 and TRBJ2-5; a possible D gene is TRBD1 (5 bases). The CDR3 contains 14 residues. Germline CDR1 reads MGHDK; CDR2 reads SYGVNS. V lost 1 base and J 5 bases, leaving 11 bases between the germline ends. CDR3 protein: CASSESTQGETQYF. The part of the CDR3 DNA that was read is TGTGCCAGCAGTGAATCGACGCAGGGTGAGACC. Variable domain in full (rest from reference TRBV25-1 and TRBJ2-5): EADIYQTPRYLVIGTGKKITLECSQTMGHDKMYWYQQDPGMELHLIHYSYGVNSTEKGDLSSESTVSRIRTEHFPLTLESARPSHTSQYLCASSESTQGETQYFGPGTRLLVL.

In regard to this clone: The CDR3 end lies 3 residues beyond the end of the read and is filled in from the germline J gene. The chain joins TRBV6-2 or TRBV6-3 to TRBJ2-1; TRBD2 matches at 11 bases. Losses at the gene ends were 5 bases for V and 5 bases for J; bases not matched to a gene: 11. The germline gives CDR1 MNHEY, CDR2 SVGEGT. The CDR3 is made up of 17 amino acids. CDR3 bases read: TGTGCCAGCAGTACCCGGATTAGCGGGGGGGCCAACAATGAG. Translating gives CASSTRISGGANNE. The full CDR3 is CASSTRISGGANNEQFF.

Turning to this clone: With the read ending 3 residues before the CDR3 end, the germline J gene is used to fill in that end. V is TRBV5-5 and J is TRBJ2-7; D not resolved. The CDR3 is made up of 14 amino acids. V was trimmed by 1 base and J by 3 bases, leaving 11 bases between them. Per germline, CDR1 SGHKS and CDR2 YYEKEE (reference sequence). This CDR3 reads CASSLMGHGYEQYF. Partial CDR3 DNA: TGTGCCAGCAGCTTGATGGGCCATGGCTACGAG.